This T cell receptor beta chain was obtained from a study of Ad26.COV2.S vaccination and SARS-CoV-2 variants. Study-wide findings and caveats: Non-spike TCR breadth was similar in vaccine and placebo recipients.

V dropped 0 bases and J dropped 1; count of bases not matched to a gene: 2. There are 16 residues in the CDR3. The V gene's germline CDR1 is SGHRS and CDR2 YFSETQ. The sample's treatment: about 20 received Ad26.COV2.S at low or high dose, single or two shots; about 5 received placebo; per-sample allocation not given. At day 63 after the first vaccine or placebo injection, samples were drawn. In the case of this clone: Its matching antigen is unknown.

The repertoire was sequenced with immunoSEQ multiplex PCR; TCRdb's copy has only in-frame clones and lacks some. The sample lists about 410,000 clones, around 93% occurring once. The rearrangement uses TRBV5-1 and TRBJ2-2, with 8 bases matching TRBD1. The material sequenced was peripheral blood, taken in a trial of Ad26.COV2.S vaccine versus placebo. The receptor's source is a person aged 18 to 65 who received the Ad26.COV2.S COVID-19 vaccine or a placebo. The DNA for the CDR3 is TGCGCCAGCAGCTTGGCACAGGGGGGGAACACCGGGGAGCTGTTTTTT. As protein: CASSLAQGGNTGELFF.